This paragraph covers one T cell receptor beta chain sequence. Its antigen is as yet unknown. The sample belongs to a study of cytomegalovirus exposure and HLA in healthy donors. Background on the study: Approximately 200 million T cells yielded 100 million or so unique TCR beta sequences in earlier analysis. The study's findings and limits: It has been reported that TCR beta sequences accurately predicted the HLA-A and HLA-B alleles of most subjects. An analysis that came later showed most CMV-associated TCR beta chains appearing HLA-restricted. In a later analysis, parvovirus B19, influenza, CMV and Epstein-Barr virus appeared linked to several top co-occurrence clusters.

This PCR relied on a set of 60 Vbeta primers and 13 Jbeta primers. Libraries were prepared by immunoSEQ multiplex PCR; TCRdb keeps only in-frame clonotypes and omits some of them. The sample consists of approximately 160,000 clones, about 64% of them appearing once. Sequencing input: PBMCs. This receptor was identified in a man in his fifties or sixties in good health and CMV-seronegative.

This CDR3 reads CASSLDRGFDSYTEAFF. CDR3 sequence (DNA): TGTGCCAGCAGTTTAGACAGGGGCTTTGACTCCTACACTGAAGCTTTCTTT. The chain uses TRBV5-6 and TRBJ1-1; TRBD1 aligns across 8 bases. CDR1 SGHDT and CDR2 YYEEEE come from the germline V gene. The J segment lost 3 bases and the V segment lost 5 bases, leaving 15 bases of the junction unmatched. The CDR3 is 17 residues long.